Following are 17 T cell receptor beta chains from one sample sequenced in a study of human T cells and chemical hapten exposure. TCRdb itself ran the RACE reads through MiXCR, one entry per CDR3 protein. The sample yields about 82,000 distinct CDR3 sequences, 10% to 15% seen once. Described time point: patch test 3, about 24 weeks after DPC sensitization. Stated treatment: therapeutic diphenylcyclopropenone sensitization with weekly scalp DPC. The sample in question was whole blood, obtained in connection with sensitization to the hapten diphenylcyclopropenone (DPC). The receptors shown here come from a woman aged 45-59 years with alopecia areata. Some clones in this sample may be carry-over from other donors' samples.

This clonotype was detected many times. The CDR3 nucleotides are TGCAGCGTTGAAGTGGACACGTCCACTGAAGCTTTCTTT. It is translated as CSVEVDTSTEAFF. This sequence joins TRBV29-1 and TRBJ1-1, with D tentatively TRBD1 (5 bases). The V end was cut by 1 base, the J end by 4 bases, with 10 bases between. Germline V gene lookup returns CDR1 SQVTM and CDR2 ANQGSEA. This CDR3 is 13 amino acids long.

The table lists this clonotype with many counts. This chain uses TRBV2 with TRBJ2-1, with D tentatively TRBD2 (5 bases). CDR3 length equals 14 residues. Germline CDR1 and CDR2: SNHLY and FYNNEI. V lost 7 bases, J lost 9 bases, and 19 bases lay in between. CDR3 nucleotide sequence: TGTGCCAGCATCATGGACCCTGCAAGCGGTGAGCAGTTCTTC. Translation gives CASIMDPASGEQFF.

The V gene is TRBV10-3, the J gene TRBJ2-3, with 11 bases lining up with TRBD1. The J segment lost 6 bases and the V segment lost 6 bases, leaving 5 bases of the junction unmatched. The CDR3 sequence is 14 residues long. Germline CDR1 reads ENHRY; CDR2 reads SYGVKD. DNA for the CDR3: TGTGCCATCAGGCCGGGACAGGGGGTGGATACGCAGTATTTT. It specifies CAIRPGQGVDTQYF.

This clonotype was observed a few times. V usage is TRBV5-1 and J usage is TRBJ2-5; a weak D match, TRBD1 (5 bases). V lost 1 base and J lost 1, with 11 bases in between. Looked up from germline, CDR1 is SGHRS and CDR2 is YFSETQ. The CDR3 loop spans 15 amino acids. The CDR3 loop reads CASSLNPGFQETQYF. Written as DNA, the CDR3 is TGCGCCAGCAGCTTGAATCCAGGGTTCCAAGAGACCCAGTACTTC.

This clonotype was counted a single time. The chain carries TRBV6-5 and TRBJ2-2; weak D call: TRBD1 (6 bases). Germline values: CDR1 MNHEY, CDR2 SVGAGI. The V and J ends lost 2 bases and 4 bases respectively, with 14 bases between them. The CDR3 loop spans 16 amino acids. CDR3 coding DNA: TGTGCCAGCAGTTACACCTACAGGGTGGGCACCGGGGAGCTGTTTTTT. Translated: CASSYTYRVGTGELFF.

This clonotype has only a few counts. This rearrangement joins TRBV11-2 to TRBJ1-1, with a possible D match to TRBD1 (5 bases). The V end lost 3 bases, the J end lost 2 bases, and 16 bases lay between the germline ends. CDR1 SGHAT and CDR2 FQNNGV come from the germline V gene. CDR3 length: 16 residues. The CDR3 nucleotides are TGTGCCAGCAGCTTTTCCTGGGACGGAGGAAACACTGAAGCTTTCTTT. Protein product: CASSFSWDGGNTEAFF.

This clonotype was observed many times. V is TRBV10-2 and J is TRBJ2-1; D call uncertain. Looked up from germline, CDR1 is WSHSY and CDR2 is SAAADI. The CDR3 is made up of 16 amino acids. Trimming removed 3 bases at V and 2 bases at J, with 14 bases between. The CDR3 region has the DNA TGCGCCAGCAGTGAAAGGACCACGAGAGCCTACAATGAGCAGTTCTTC. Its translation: CASSERTTRAYNEQFF.

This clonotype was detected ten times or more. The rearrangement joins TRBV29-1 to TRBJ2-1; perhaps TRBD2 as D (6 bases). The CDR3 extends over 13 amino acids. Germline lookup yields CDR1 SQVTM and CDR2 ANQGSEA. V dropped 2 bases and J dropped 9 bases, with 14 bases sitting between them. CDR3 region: CSVEPSAGGEQFF. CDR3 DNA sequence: TGCAGCGTTGAACCTAGCGCCGGGGGTGAGCAGTTCTTC.

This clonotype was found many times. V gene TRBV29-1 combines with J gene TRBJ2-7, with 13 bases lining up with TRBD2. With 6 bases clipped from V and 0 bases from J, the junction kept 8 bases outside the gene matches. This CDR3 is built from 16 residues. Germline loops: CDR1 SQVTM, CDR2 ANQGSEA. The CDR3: CSVTGTSGASSYEQYF. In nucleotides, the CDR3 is TGCAGCGTAACCGGGACTAGCGGGGCGAGCTCCTACGAGCAGTACTTC.

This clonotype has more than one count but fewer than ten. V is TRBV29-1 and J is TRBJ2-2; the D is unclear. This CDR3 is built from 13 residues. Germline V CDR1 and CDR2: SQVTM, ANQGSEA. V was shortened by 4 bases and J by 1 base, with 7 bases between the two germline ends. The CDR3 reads CSVARRNTGELFF. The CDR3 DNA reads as TGCAGCGTTGCGAGGAGGAACACCGGGGAGCTGTTTTTT.

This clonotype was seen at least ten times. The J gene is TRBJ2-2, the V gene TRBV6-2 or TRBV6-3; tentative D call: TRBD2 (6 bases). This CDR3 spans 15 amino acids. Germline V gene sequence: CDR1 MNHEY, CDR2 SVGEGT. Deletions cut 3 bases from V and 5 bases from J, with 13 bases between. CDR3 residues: CASSYDVAGTGELFF. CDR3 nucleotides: TGTGCCAGCAGTTATGACGTCGCGGGAACCGGGGAGCTGTTTTTT.

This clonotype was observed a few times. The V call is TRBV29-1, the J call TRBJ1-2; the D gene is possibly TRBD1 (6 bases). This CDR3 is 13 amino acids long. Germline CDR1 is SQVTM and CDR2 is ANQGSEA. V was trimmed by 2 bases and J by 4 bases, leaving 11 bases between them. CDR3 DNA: TGCAGCGTTGAACGGACAGCGGGCTATGGCTACACCTTC. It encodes CSVERTAGYGYTF.

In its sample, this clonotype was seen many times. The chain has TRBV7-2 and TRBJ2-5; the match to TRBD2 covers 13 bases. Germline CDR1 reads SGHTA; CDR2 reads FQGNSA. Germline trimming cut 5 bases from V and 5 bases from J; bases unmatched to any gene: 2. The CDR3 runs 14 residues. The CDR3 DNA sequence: TGTGCCAGCAGCCGGACTAGCGGGAGTGAGACCCAGTACTTC. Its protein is CASSRTSGSETQYF.

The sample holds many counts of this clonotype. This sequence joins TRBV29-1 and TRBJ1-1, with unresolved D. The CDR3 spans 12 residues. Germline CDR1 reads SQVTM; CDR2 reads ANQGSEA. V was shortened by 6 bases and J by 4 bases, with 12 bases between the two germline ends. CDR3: CSVYQLATEAFF. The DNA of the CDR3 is TGCAGCGTGTATCAATTGGCCACTGAAGCTTTCTTT.

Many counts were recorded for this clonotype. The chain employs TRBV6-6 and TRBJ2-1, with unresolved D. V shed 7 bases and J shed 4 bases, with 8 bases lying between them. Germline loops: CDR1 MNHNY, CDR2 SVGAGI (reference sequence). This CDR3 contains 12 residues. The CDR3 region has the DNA TGTGCCAGCACAGGCCCTTACAATGAGCAGTTCTTC. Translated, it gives CASTGPYNEQFF.

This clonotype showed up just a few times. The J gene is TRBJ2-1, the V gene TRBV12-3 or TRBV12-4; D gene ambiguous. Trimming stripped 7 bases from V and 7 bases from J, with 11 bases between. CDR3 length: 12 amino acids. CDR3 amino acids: CASNPPGNEQFF. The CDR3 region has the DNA TGTGCCAGCAACCCCCCCGGGAATGAGCAGTTCTTC.

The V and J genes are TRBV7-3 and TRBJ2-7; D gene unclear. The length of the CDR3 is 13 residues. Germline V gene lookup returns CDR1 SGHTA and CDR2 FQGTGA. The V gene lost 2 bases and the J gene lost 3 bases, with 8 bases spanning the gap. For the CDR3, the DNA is TGTGCCAGCAGCTTACATGGCGTCTACGAGCAGTACTTC. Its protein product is CASSLHGVYEQYF.